Reported below is one TCR beta chain. The time point denotes: newly diagnosed GD, antithyroid drugs for less than 3 months. RNA isolated from PBMCs was used to make the TCR library. Investigators prepared the TCR beta libraries by applying iRepertoire HTBI primers and Arm-PCR of CDR3 regions. TCRdb recomputed calls from the multiplex PCR reads with MiXCR, one row per CDR3 protein. The sample contains 450,000 to 600,000 distinct CDR3 sequences, around 15% of which appear only once. These data belong to a study of regulatory T cells in long-lasting Graves disease. A further study also used this sample, focusing on T cells in Graves' hyperthyroidism and ophthalmopathy.

The sequencing used peripheral blood mononuclear cells (PBMCs), collected at new diagnosis, from a patient treated with antithyroid drugs. The TCR originated in a man aged 40-49 years with Graves disease.

CDR3 coding DNA: TGTGCCAGCAGCGTTACGGGATCTGCCTACGAGCAGTACTTC. Translated: CASSVTGSAYEQYF. V gene TRBV28 combines with J gene TRBJ2-7, with TRBD2 as a possible D gene (5 bases). Germline assignment: CDR1 MDHEN and CDR2 SYDVKM. The CDR3 loop spans 14 amino acids. The ends were cut back, 6 bases at V and 2 bases at J, with 14 bases in the middle.